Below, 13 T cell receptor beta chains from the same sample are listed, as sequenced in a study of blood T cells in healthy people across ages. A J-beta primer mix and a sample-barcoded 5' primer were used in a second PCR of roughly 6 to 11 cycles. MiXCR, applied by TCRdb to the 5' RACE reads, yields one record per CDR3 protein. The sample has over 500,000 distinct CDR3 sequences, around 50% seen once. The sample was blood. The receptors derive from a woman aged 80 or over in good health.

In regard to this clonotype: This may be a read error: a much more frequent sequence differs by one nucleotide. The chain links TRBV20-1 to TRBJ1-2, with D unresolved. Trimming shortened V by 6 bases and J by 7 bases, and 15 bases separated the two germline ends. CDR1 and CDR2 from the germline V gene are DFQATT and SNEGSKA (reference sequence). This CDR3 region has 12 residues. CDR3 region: CSAHGWGGGYTF. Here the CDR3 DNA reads TGCAGTGCGCATGGTTGGGGTGGTGGCTACACCTTC.

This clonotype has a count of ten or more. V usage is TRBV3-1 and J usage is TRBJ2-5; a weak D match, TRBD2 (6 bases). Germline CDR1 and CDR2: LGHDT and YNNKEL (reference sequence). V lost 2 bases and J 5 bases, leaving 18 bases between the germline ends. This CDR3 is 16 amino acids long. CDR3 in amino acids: CASSQLGRGSHETQYF. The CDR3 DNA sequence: TGTGCCAGCAGCCAACTCGGGCGGGGCTCCCACGAGACCCAGTACTTC.

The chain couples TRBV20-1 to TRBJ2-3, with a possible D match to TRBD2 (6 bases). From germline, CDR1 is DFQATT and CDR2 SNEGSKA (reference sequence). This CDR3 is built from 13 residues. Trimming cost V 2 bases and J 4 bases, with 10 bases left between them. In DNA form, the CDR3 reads TGCAGTGCTAGAATTCCTAGCGCAGATACGCAGTATTTT. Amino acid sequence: CSARIPSADTQYF.

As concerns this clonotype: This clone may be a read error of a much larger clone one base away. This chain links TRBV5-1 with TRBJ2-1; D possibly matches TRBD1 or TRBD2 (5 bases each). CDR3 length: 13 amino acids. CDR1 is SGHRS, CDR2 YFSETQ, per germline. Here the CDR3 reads CASSLGDEGERFF. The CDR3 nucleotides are TGCGCCAGCAGCTTGGGGGACGAGGGCGAGCGGTTCTTC. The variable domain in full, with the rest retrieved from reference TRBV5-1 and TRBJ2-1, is KAGVTQTPRYLIKTRGQQVTLSCSPISGHRSVSWYQQTPGQGLQFLFEYFSETQRNKGNFPGRFSGRQFSNSRSEMNVSTLELGDSALYLCASSLGDEGERFFGPGTRLTVL.

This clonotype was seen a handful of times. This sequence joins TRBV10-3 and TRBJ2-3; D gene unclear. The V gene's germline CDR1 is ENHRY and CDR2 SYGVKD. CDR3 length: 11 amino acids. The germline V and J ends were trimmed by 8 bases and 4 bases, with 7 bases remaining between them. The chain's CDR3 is CAIGVPDTQYF. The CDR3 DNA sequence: TGTGCCATCGGGGTCCCAGATACGCAGTATTTT.

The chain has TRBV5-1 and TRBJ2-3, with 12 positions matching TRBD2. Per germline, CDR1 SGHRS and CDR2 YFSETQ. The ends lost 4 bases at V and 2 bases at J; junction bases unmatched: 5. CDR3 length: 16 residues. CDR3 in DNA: TGCGCCAGCAGCCATCGACTAGCGGGAGTCACAGATACGCAGTATTTT. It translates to CASSHRLAGVTDTQYF. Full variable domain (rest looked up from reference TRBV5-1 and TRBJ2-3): KAGVTQTPRYLIKTRGQQVTLSCSPISGHRSVSWYQQTPGQGLQFLFEYFSETQRNKGNFPGRFSGRQFSNSRSEMNVSTLELGDSALYLCASSHRLAGVTDTQYFGPGTRLTVL.

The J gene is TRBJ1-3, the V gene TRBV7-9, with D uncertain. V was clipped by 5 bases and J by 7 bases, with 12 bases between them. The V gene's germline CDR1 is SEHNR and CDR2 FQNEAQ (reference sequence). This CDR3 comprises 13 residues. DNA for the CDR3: TGTGCCAGCAGCGTTCTGGGAGAGAACACCATATATTTT. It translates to CASSVLGENTIYF. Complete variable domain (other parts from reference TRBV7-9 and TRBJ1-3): DTGVSQNPRHKITKRGQNVTFRCDPISEHNRLYWYRQTLGQGPEFLTYFQNEAQLEKSRLLSDRFSAERPKGSFSTLEIQRTEQGDSAMYLCASSVLGENTIYFGEGSWLTVV.

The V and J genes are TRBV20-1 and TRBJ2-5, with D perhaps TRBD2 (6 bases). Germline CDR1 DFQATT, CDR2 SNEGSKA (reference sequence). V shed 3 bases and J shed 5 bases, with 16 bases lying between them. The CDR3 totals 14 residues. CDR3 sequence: CSASTSGELETQYF. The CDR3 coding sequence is TGCAGTGCTAGTACATCGGGGGAATTGGAGACCCAGTACTTC.

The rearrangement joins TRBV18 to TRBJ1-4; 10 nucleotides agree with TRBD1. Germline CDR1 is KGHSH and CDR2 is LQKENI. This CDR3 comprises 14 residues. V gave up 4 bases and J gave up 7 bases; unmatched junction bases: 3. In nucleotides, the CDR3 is TGTGCCAGCTCACTAAGGACAGGGGGTGAAAAACTGTTTTTT. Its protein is CASSLRTGGEKLFF.

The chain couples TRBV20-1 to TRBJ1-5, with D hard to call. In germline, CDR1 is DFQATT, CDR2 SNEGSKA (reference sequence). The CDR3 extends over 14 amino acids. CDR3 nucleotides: TGCAGCTCCTCAGGCATTTATAGCAATCAGCCCCAGCATTTT. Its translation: CSSSGIYSNQPQHF.

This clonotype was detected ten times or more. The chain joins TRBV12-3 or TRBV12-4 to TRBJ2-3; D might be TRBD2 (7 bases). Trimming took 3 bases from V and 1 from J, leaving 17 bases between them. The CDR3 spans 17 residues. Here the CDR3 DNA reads TGTGCCAGCAGTTTTGGACTGGCGGGGGCTGGCACAGATACGCAGTATTTT. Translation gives CASSFGLAGAGTDTQYF.

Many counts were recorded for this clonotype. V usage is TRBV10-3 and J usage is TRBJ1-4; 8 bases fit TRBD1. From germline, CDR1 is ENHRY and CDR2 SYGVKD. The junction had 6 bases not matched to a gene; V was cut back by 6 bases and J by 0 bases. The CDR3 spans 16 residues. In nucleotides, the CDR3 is TGTGCCATCAGAACTGGGACAGGTGCAACTAATGAAAAACTGTTTTTT. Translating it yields CAIRTGTGATNEKLFF.

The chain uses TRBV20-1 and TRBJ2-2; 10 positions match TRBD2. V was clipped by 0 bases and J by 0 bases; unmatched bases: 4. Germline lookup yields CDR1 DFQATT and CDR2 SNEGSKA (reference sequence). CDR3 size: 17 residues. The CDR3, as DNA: TGCAGTGCTAGAGATCCAGCGGGGGGGACGAACACCGGGGAGCTGTTTTTT. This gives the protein CSARDPAGGTNTGELFF.